The present entry profiles one T cell receptor beta chain with its context. Using its own MiXCR run on the reads, TCRdb lists one record per CDR3 protein. Seen here are 500,000 or so distinct CDR3 sequences, 15% to 20% observed once, and the top ten hold roughly a quarter. Germline CDR1 MGHDK, CDR2 SYGVNS. The CDR3 has 14 residues. V was cut by 4 bases and J by 2 bases, with 12 bases left in between. These data originate in a study of T cell repertoires in cytomegalovirus infection. The sequencing sample was made of CD8+ T cells from PBMCs. This receptor was identified in a human donor in good health (CMV status not recorded). Some clones in this sample may be carry-over from other donors' samples. The chain combines TRBV25-1 with TRBJ2-7; possibly TRBD2 for D (5 bases). The CDR3 loop is CASSGFAGPYEQYF. The CDR3 coding sequence is TGTGCCAGCAGTGGATTTGCGGGCCCCTACGAGCAGTACTTC.